The text below deals with one T cell receptor (delta chain). Only one base separates this from a far larger clonotype, so it likely reflects a read error. The same CDR3 arises from other DNA sequences in this sample as well. The data stem from a study of gamma-delta chains in newborns, infants, children. Study information: Innate gammadelta T cells reportedly expand polyclonally right after birth, driven by microbial exposure, per the title.

V shed 0 bases, J shed 2 bases, and the junction held 15 bases outside the gene matches. This CDR3 is 20 amino acids long. CDR1 is TSWWSYY and CDR2 is QGS in the germline V gene. TCRdb called clones from the reads again using CATT. There are 3,500 to 4,500 delta-chain clones in the sample; 2% to 2.5% occur only once, and approximately 15% lies in the top ten. The sequence derives from a child who was a newborn, infant or young child, either healthy, febrile or measles-vaccinated (not recorded which). Material: blood. The V and J genes are TRDV1 and TRDJ1; 10 positions match TRDD3. The CDR3 region has the DNA TGTGCTCTTGGGGAACTCGGATGCAACGGTCTGGGGGATAAGACCGATAAACTCATCTTT. It is translated as CALGELGCNGLGDKTDKLIF.